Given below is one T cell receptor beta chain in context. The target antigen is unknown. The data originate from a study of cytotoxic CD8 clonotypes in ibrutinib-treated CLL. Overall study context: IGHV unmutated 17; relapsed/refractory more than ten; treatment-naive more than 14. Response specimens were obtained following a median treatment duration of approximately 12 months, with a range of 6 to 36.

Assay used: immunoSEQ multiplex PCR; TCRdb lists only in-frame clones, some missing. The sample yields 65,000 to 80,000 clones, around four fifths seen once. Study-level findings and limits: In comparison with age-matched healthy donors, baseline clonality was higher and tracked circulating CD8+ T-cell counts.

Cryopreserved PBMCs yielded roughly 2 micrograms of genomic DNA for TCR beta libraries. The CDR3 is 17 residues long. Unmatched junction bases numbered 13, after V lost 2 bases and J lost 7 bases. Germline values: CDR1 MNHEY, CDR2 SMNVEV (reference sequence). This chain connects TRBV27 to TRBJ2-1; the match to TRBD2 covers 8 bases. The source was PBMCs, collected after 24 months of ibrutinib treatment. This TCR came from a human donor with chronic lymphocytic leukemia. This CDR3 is CASSLPFSGRARNEQFF. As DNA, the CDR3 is TGTGCCAGCAGTTTACCCTTTTCCGGGAGGGCGAGGAATGAGCAGTTCTTC.